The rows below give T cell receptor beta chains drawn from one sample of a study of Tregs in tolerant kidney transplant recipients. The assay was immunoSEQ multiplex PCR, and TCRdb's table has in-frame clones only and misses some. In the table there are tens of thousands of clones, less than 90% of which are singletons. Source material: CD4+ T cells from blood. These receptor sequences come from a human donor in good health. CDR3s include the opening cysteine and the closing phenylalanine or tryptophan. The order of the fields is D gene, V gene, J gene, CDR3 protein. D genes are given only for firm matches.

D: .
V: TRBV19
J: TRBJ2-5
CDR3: CASSIGGPEETQYF

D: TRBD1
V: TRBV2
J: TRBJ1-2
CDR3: CASSERGLGRYGYTF

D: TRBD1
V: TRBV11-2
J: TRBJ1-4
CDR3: CASSSMGQGGEKLFF

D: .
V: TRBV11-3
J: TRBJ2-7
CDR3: CASSFETVSYEQYF

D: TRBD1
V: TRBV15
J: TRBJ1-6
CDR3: CATSKPGQGSYNSPLHF

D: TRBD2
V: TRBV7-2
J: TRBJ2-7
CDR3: CASSRLAGGEQYF

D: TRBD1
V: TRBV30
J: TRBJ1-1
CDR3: CAWSLRTGGTEAFF

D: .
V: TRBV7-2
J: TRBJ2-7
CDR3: CASSLRSGPTNEQYF

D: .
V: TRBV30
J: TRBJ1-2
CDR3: CAWSGGGVANYGYTF

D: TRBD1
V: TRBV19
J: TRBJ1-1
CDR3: CASTPYSGTGPEAFF

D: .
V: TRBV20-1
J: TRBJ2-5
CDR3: CSARSRIDLHF

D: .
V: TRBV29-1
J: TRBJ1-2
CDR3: CSVLHRDEGYTF

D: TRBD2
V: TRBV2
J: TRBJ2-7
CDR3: CASRRTSGSSYEQYF

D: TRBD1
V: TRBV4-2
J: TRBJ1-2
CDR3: CASSQDIGQASSRYTF

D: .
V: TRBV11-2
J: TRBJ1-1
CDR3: CASSSWTVSNTEAFF

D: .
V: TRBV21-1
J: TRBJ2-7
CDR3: CASSKVGGTGSSYEQYF

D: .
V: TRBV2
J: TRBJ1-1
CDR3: CASRPTGPEAFF

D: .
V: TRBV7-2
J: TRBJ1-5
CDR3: CASSFSGVGSNQPQHF

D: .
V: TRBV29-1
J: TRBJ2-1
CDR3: CSVEGAFNEQFF

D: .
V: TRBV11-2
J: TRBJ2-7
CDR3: CASSLTAEQYF

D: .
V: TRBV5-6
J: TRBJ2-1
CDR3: CASSLIGAFEQFF

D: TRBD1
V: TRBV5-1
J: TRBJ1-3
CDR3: CASSLGTAGNTIYF

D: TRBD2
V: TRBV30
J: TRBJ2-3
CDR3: CAWSVPGLASDTQYF

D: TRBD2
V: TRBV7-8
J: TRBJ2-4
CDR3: CASSLGSGRGIQYF

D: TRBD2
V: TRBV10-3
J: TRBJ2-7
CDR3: CAISGGGLAGYEQYF

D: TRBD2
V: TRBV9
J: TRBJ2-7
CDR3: CASSVGSGGLAYEQYF

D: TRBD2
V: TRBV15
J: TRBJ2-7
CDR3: CATSRDPGGSSYEQYF

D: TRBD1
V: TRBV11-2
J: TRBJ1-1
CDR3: CASSLSGGWTEAFF

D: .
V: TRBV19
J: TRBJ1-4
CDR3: CASSNGNGWANEKLFF

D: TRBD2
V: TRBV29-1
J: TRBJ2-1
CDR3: CSVSKRLAFDEQFF

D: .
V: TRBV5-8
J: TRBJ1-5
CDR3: CASSFRGNNQPQHF

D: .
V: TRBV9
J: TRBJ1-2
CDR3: CASSVEGRGGPYGYTF

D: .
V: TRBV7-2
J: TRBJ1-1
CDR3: CASSYGGKAAYAFF

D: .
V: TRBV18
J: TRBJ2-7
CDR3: CASSPRQTYEQYF

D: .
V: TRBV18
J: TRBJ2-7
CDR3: CASSLLPDYEQYF

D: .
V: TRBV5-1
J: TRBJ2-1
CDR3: CASSLGLGPYNEQFF

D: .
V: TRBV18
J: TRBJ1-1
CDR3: CASSPRDRLNTEAFF

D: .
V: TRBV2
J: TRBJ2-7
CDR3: CASTRDGAYEQYF

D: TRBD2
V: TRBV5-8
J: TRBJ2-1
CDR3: CASPKYSGTSYNEQFF

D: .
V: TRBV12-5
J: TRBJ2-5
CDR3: CASGPGVVEQETQYF

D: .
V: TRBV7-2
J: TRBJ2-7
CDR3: CASSPVGAGRYEQYF

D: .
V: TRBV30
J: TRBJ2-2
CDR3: CAWSVFAGELFF

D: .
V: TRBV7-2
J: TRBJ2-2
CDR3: CASSVRSSGELFF

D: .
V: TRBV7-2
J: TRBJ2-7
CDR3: CASSSAIPTYEQYF

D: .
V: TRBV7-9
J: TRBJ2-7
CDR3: CASSTRPGLGYEQYF

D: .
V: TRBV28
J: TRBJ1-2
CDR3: CASSLHLSDSPRTF

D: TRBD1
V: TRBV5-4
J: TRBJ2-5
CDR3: CASSLLRGGAHQETQYF

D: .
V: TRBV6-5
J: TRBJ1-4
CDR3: CASSYHDRQSEKLFF

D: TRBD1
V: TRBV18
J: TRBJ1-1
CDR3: CASSGQGNTEAFF

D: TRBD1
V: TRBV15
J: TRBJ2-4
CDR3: CATSRDLQGVLAKNIQYF

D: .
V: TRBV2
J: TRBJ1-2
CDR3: CASFRAVRDFGTF

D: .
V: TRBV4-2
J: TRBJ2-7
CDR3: CASSQDLNGDYYEQYF

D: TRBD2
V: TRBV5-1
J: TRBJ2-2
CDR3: CASRPPGSSGRSTGELFF

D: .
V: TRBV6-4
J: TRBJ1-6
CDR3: CASSDSGHANSPLHF

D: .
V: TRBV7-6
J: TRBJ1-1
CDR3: CASSLAWGKPPLNTEAFF

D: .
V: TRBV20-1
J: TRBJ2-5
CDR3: CSARGGKTQYF

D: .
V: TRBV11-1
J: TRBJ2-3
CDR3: CASMGGTDTQYF

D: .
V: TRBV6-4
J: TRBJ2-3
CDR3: CASSPRSPSGTDTQYF

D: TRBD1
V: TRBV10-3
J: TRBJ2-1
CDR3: CAIRDSNEQFF

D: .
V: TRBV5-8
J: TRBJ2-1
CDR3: CASSLGSKVYNEQFF